These 30 T cell receptor beta chains came from one sample sequenced in a study of identical twins. Each CDR3 protein is one row after TCRdb ran MiXCR on the 5' RACE reads. The sample holds about 890,000 distinct CDR3 sequences, 9% to 15% seen once. The same sample was also studied in work on yellow fever vaccine responses in identical twins.

The sequencing sample was made of PBMCs. The source of these receptors is a woman between 18 and 29 years old in good health.

The chain links TRBV4-1 to TRBJ2-1; D remains ambiguous. In germline, CDR1 is MGHRA, CDR2 YSYEKL. The ends were cut back, 0 bases at V and 0 bases at J, with 15 bases in the middle. There are 18 residues in the CDR3. The CDR3 here is CASSQEVGRYPSYNEQFF. In DNA, the CDR3 is TGCGCCAGCAGCCAAGAGGTAGGGCGTTACCCCTCCTACAATGAGCAGTTCTTC.

This clonotype was detected only a few times. The chain recombines TRBV2 with TRBJ2-7; D assignment may be TRBD1 or TRBD2 (7 bases each). The germline V and J ends were trimmed by 2 bases and 4 bases, with 12 bases remaining between them. The germline CDR1 and CDR2 sequences are SNHLY and FYNNEI. The CDR3 length is 14 residues. The CDR3 nucleotides read TGTGCCAGCAGTGAATCAGGGGGGGATTACGAGCAGTACGTC. Amino acid sequence: CASSESGGDYEQYV.

This rearrangement joins TRBV12-3 or TRBV12-4 to TRBJ2-7; 8 nucleotides line up with TRBD1. The CDR3 spans 17 residues. Losses at the gene ends were 4 bases for V and 3 bases for J; bases not matched to a gene: 14. This CDR3 is CASSSPTDGQGFYEQYF. CDR3 DNA: TGTGCCAGCAGTTCCCCTACAGACGGACAGGGATTCTACGAGCAGTACTTC.

This clonotype was seen at least ten times. The J gene is TRBJ2-2, the V gene TRBV5-1; D tentatively fits TRBD1 or TRBD2 (7 bases each). The V end was cut by 3 bases, the J end by 3 bases, with 12 bases between. Germline assignment: CDR1 SGHRS and CDR2 YFSETQ. The CDR3 contains 15 residues. The CDR3 DNA reads TGCGCCAGCAGCTCCCAGGGGGGGGACACCGGGGAGCTGTTTTTT. Protein product: CASSSQGGDTGELFF.

This rearrangement joins TRBV28 to TRBJ1-1, with D tentatively TRBD1 (5 bases). Germline V gene sequence: CDR1 MDHEN, CDR2 SYDVKM. The V gene lost 7 bases and the J gene lost 4 bases, with 16 bases spanning the gap. This CDR3 contains 14 residues. CDR3 in amino acids: CASNRRGASTEAFF. As DNA, the CDR3 is TGTGCCAGCAATCGTAGAGGGGCGAGCACTGAAGCTTTCTTT.

This clonotype came up many times. The chain employs TRBV10-3 and TRBJ2-7, with a tentative D call TRBD2 (5 bases). The germline V gene encodes CDR1 ENHRY and CDR2 SYGVKD. Between the trimmed V and J ends, which lost 4 bases and 12 bases, there was a span of 16 bases. This CDR3 spans 12 amino acids. CDR3 DNA: TGTGCCATCAGTGGGGTAGGAGCGGCTGCGTACTTC. Protein: CAISGVGAAAYF.

The table lists this clonotype with a few counts. This chain links TRBV20-1 with TRBJ2-4, with D tentatively TRBD2 (6 bases). V was shortened by 3 bases and J by 4 bases, with 13 bases between the two germline ends. The CDR3 runs to 14 residues. Germline-derived CDR1 and CDR2 are DFQATT and SNEGSKA (reference sequence). The CDR3 DNA reads as TGCAGTGCTAGTGGCGGGGCTTGGAAAAACATTCAGTACTTC. Translated, it gives CSASGGAWKNIQYF.

Written as DNA, the CDR3 is TGTGCCAGCAGCCAAGATAGGTTCTGGGAGACCCAGTACTTC. This translates into CASSQDRFWETQYF. The rearrangement uses TRBV14 and TRBJ2-5; D uncertain. The CDR3 totals 14 residues. V lost 0 bases and J lost 5, with 10 bases in between. Germline V CDR1 and CDR2: SGHDN, FVKESK.

The V gene is TRBV2, the J gene TRBJ2-7; D gene uncertain. Germline values: CDR1 SNHLY, CDR2 FYNNEI. This CDR3 comprises 12 residues. V was pared by 6 bases and J by 3 bases, with 9 bases between. The DNA for the CDR3 is TGTGCCAGCAGCGGCAAGGTCTACGAGCAGTACTTC. Translating it yields CASSGKVYEQYF.

The chain employs TRBV11-2 and TRBJ2-3; 9 bases line up with TRBD1. V lost 3 bases to trimming and J lost 5 bases; unmatched junction nucleotides: 6. The CDR3 sequence is 15 residues long. Germline V gene lookup returns CDR1 SGHAT and CDR2 FQNNGV. The chain's CDR3 is CASSFRTGEKDTQYF. CDR3 coding DNA: TGTGCCAGCAGCTTCAGGACAGGGGAGAAAGATACGCAGTATTTT.

V is TRBV29-1 and J is TRBJ2-1; TRBD2 matches 7 bases. Germline values: CDR1 SQVTM, CDR2 ANQGSEA. CDR3 size: 14 residues. Germline trimming cut 4 bases from V and 1 base from J; bases unmatched to any gene: 4. CDR3: CSVARGVSYNEQFF. The DNA of the CDR3 is TGCAGCGTTGCCCGGGGGGTTTCCTACAATGAGCAGTTCTTC.

V gene TRBV6-2 or TRBV6-3 combines with J gene TRBJ1-2, with D possibly being TRBD1 (5 bases). This CDR3 contains 13 residues. CDR1 is MNHEY and CDR2 is SVGEGT in the germline V gene. The V gene lost 5 bases and the J gene lost 4 bases, with 11 bases spanning the gap. The CDR3 DNA reads TGTGCCAGCAGTCCACAGGTTCTCTATGGCTACACCTTC. Its translation: CASSPQVLYGYTF.

The chain employs TRBV4-1 and TRBJ2-3, with TRBD2 matching 9 bases. Trimming removed 3 bases from V and 7 bases from J; junction bases left unmatched: 8. From germline, CDR1 is MGHRA and CDR2 YSYEKL. CDR3 length: 15 amino acids. Here the CDR3 DNA reads TGCGCCAGCAGCCAGTCGGGACTAGCCCTCCATACGCAGTATTTT. This sequence encodes CASSQSGLALHTQYF.

In this sample, this clonotype turned up many times. The chain couples TRBV20-1 to TRBJ2-7; the match to TRBD2 covers 7 bases. This CDR3 has 18 amino acids. V lost 3 bases and J lost 2; bases outside the gene matches: 19. Germline assignment: CDR1 DFQATT and CDR2 SNEGSKA (reference sequence). The CDR3 DNA sequence: TGCAGTGCTAGTTTAGGTGGTGGGAGGGAGTTTACCCCCTACGAGCAGTACTTC. Amino acid sequence: CSASLGGGREFTPYEQYF.

There are a few counts of this clonotype. V usage is TRBV12-3 or TRBV12-4 and J usage is TRBJ2-1; possibly TRBD2 for D (5 bases). The CDR3 length is 14 residues. V shed 6 bases and J shed 5 bases, with 14 bases lying between them. CDR3 in amino acids: CASSTTGINNEQFF. CDR3 in DNA: TGTGCCAGCAGCACCACCGGGATCAACAATGAGCAGTTCTTC.

This chain's CDR3 is CATSDQGTRETQYF. The CDR3 DNA reads TGTGCCACCAGTGATCAGGGGACTAGAGAGACCCAGTACTTC. J is TRBJ2-5 and V is TRBV24-1; the match to TRBD2 covers 8 bases. CDR1 and CDR2 (germline): KGHDR, SFDVKD. V lost 3 bases to trimming and J lost 4 bases; unmatched junction nucleotides: 3. The CDR3 has 14 amino acids.

The V and J genes are TRBV3-1 and TRBJ2-7, with TRBD2 matching over 10 bases. The V segment lost 4 bases and the J segment 7 bases; nucleotides outside the gene matches: 7. CDR3 length: 14 residues. The germline V gene has CDR1 LGHDT and CDR2 YNNKEL (reference sequence). The CDR3 region is CASSPGLAAGEQYF. The CDR3 DNA sequence: TGTGCCAGCAGCCCTGGACTAGCGGCGGGGGAGCAGTACTTC.

This rearrangement joins TRBV3-1 to TRBJ1-4; D not certain. CDR1 is LGHDT and CDR2 is YNNKEL in the germline V gene (reference sequence). The CDR3 runs 15 residues. V was trimmed by 1 base and J by 0 bases, leaving 6 bases between them. The CDR3, as DNA: TGTGCCAGCAGCCAAGGGAGGGCAACTAATGAAAAACTGTTTTTT. It is translated as CASSQGRATNEKLFF. Variable domain in full (rest from reference TRBV3-1 and TRBJ1-4): DTAVSQTPKYLVTQMGNDKSIKCEQNLGHDTMYWYKQDSKKFLKIMFSYNNKELIINETVPNRFSPKSPDKAHLNLHINSLELGDSAVYFCASSQGRATNEKLFFGSGTQLSVL.

The CDR3 nucleotides are TGCGCCAGTCAGTGGACCTTGAACACTGAAGCTTTCTTT. It translates to CASQWTLNTEAFF. The V gene is TRBV10-1, the J gene TRBJ1-1; D is uncertain. This CDR3 region has 13 residues. Germline CDR1 reads WNHNN; CDR2 reads SYGVQD (reference sequence). The V gene lost 9 bases and the J gene lost 0 bases, with 11 bases spanning the gap.

This clonotype was seen only a few times. The chain carries TRBV5-1 and TRBJ2-1, with D perhaps matching TRBD1 (5 bases). The V end was cut by 5 bases, the J end by 9 bases, with 12 bases between. This CDR3 is 12 amino acids long. Looked up from germline, CDR1 is SGHRS and CDR2 is YFSETQ. As DNA, the CDR3 is TGCGCCAGCAGTGTGGGGCGGCGTGAGCAGTTCTTC. Translation gives CASSVGRREQFF.

This chain's CDR3 is CASKPYGREDTQYF. The CDR3 DNA sequence: TGTGCCAGCAAGCCCTACGGGAGGGAAGATACGCAGTATTTT. V usage is TRBV6-1 and J usage is TRBJ2-3; 8 positions agree with TRBD2. J lost 5 bases, V lost 7 bases, and 8 bases had no gene match. The length of the CDR3 is 14 residues. Germline-derived CDR1 and CDR2 are MNHNS and SASEGT.

This chain uses TRBV24-1 with TRBJ2-7; 10 positions match TRBD1. The ends lost 5 bases at V and 0 bases at J; junction bases unmatched: 0. The CDR3 runs to 14 residues. Germline V gene lookup returns CDR1 KGHDR and CDR2 SFDVKD. The CDR3 nucleotides read TGTGCCACCAGTGGGACAGGGGGCTCCTACGAGCAGTACTTC. It specifies CATSGTGGSYEQYF.

This chain connects TRBV10-3 to TRBJ1-2; D remains unclear. The CDR3 consists of 11 residues. The germline V gene has CDR1 ENHRY and CDR2 SYGVKD. V was clipped by 3 bases and J by 8 bases, with 7 bases between them. CDR3 region: CAISERSGYTF. Here the CDR3 DNA reads TGTGCCATCAGTGAAAGGAGCGGCTACACCTTC.

This clonotype was counted a few times. The chain combines TRBV7-8 with TRBJ2-3; 9 bases fit TRBD2. Looked up from germline, CDR1 is SGHVS and CDR2 is FQNEAQ. The CDR3 has 12 residues. Unmatched junction bases numbered 10, after V lost 7 bases and J lost 14 bases. CDR3 in amino acids: CASTLPGLAPYF. DNA for the CDR3: TGTGCCAGCACCCTACCGGGACTAGCTCCGTATTTT.

This clonotype was picked up a small number of times. The chain joins TRBV5-1 to TRBJ2-7, with 13 bases matching TRBD2. Germline CDR1 reads SGHRS; CDR2 reads YFSETQ. Losses at the gene ends were 0 bases for V and 6 bases for J; bases not matched to a gene: 6. The CDR3 contains 16 residues. The DNA for the CDR3 is TGCGCCAGCAGCTTGGGAGGGACTAGCGGGATAGTCGAGCAGTACTTC. It is translated as CASSLGGTSGIVEQYF.

This clonotype was detected ten times or more. V and J are TRBV10-3 and TRBJ1-4; 7 bases are shared with TRBD1. Unmatched junction bases numbered 8, after V lost 5 bases and J lost 5 bases. CDR3 length: 15 residues. The germline CDR1 and CDR2 sequences are ENHRY and SYGVKD. CDR3: CAISKDKGANEKLFF. The DNA of the CDR3 is TGTGCCATCAGTAAAGACAAGGGGGCAAATGAAAAACTGTTTTTT.

This clonotype has a count of ten or more. The J gene is TRBJ1-5, the V gene TRBV7-9, with a tentative D call TRBD1 (5 bases). This CDR3 is built from 13 residues. CDR1 and CDR2 (germline): SEHNR, FQNEAQ (reference sequence). Trimming removed 5 bases from V and 4 bases from J, with 9 bases in between. The CDR3 loop is CASSRDGNQPQHF. In DNA, the CDR3 is TGTGCCAGCAGCCGGGACGGAAATCAGCCCCAGCATTTT.

The chain carries TRBV20-1 and TRBJ1-6, with 8 bases that match TRBD1. The J segment lost 8 bases and the V segment lost 6 bases, leaving 12 bases of the junction unmatched. Germline assignment: CDR1 DFQATT and CDR2 SNEGSKA (reference sequence). The CDR3 is made up of 15 amino acids. The CDR3 coding sequence is TGCAGTGCCCCTGGGGACGGGACAGGATATTCACCCCTCCACTTT. Translated, it gives CSAPGDGTGYSPLHF.

The chain carries TRBV11-1 and TRBJ2-7; weak D call: TRBD2 (7 bases). CDR3 length equals 14 residues. V was pared by 5 bases and J by 5 bases, with 16 bases between. Germline CDR1 SGHAT, CDR2 FQDESV (reference sequence). As DNA, the CDR3 is TGTGCCAGCAGCGAGGGGGGGAGTTTTGACGAGCAGTACTTC. Translating gives CASSEGGSFDEQYF.

The rearrangement uses TRBV28 and TRBJ2-7; TRBD2 aligns across 8 bases. This CDR3 is built from 14 residues. Germline CDR1 and CDR2: MDHEN and SYDVKM. V lost 6 bases, J lost 6 bases, and 10 bases stayed unmatched. The chain's CDR3 is CASSISGTRAEQYF. In DNA form, the CDR3 reads TGTGCCAGCAGCATCTCCGGGACTAGGGCCGAGCAGTACTTC.